A selection of T cell receptor beta chains follows, all from one sample in a study of blood T cell repertoires in COVID-19. Profiling relied on immunoSEQ multiplex PCR, and the TCRdb table lists in-frame clones only, not all of them. Of tens of thousands of clones listed, roughly 89% were seen once; the top ten hold 2%. The material sequenced was peripheral blood. The receptors come from a man aged 30 to 45 with acute or convalescent COVID-19. The conserved cysteine and the conserved F or W are not part of the CDR3 here. Size is stated for part of the rows, as once, few or many counts, or as a class when the clone is expanded.

j_call: TRBJ2-5; cdr3_length: 10; clone_size: .; v_call: TRBV5-1; cdr3_aa: ASSLDRETQY
j_call: TRBJ1-5; cdr3_length: 12; clone_size: .; v_call: TRBV30; cdr3_aa: AWSPPDSGQPQH
j_call: TRBJ1-3; cdr3_length: 13; clone_size: .; v_call: TRBV18; cdr3_aa: ASSTDGDSGNTIY
j_call: TRBJ1-3; cdr3_length: 15; clone_size: .; v_call: TRBV28; cdr3_aa: ASSSPLGLNSGNTIY
j_call: TRBJ2-4; cdr3_length: 12; clone_size: .; v_call: TRBV6-5; cdr3_aa: ASSPVGQVNIQY
j_call: TRBJ1-3; cdr3_length: 15; clone_size: .; v_call: TRBV4-2; cdr3_aa: ASSQREQGGPGNTIY
j_call: TRBJ1-4; cdr3_length: 16; clone_size: .; v_call: TRBV4-1; cdr3_aa: ASSLKSSGTGYDEKLF
j_call: TRBJ1-2; cdr3_length: 12; clone_size: .; v_call: TRBV2; cdr3_aa: ASSPPRASYGYT
j_call: TRBJ2-5; cdr3_length: 11; clone_size: .; v_call: TRBV3-1/TRBV3-2; cdr3_aa: ASSHRDGETQY
j_call: TRBJ1-2; cdr3_length: 13; clone_size: once; v_call: TRBV5-8; cdr3_aa: ASSLRQGLNYGYT
j_call: TRBJ2-1; cdr3_length: 12; clone_size: .; v_call: TRBV4-1; cdr3_aa: ASSQPLAGLEQF
j_call: TRBJ2-7; cdr3_length: 13; clone_size: .; v_call: TRBV7-2; cdr3_aa: ASSLQRVISYEQY
j_call: TRBJ1-2; cdr3_length: 11; clone_size: .; v_call: TRBV18; cdr3_aa: ASQGPGGYGYT
j_call: TRBJ2-3; cdr3_length: 16; clone_size: .; v_call: TRBV5-6; cdr3_aa: ASSLLGQGASHTDTQY
j_call: TRBJ1-1; cdr3_length: 11; clone_size: .; v_call: TRBV11-3; cdr3_aa: ASSRLGGTEAF
j_call: TRBJ2-3; cdr3_length: 13; clone_size: .; v_call: TRBV6-5; cdr3_aa: ASSYSRGGTDTQY
j_call: TRBJ2-1; cdr3_length: 15; clone_size: .; v_call: TRBV10-3; cdr3_aa: AISEKSGRAPYNEQF
j_call: TRBJ1-3; cdr3_length: 15; clone_size: once; v_call: TRBV5-1; cdr3_aa: ASSSGTGGSSGNTIY
j_call: TRBJ2-1; cdr3_length: 17; clone_size: once; v_call: TRBV7-9; cdr3_aa: ASSQPTSGGASSYNEQF
j_call: TRBJ2-5; cdr3_length: 13; clone_size: .; v_call: TRBV30; cdr3_aa: AWSGYGGLKETQY
j_call: TRBJ1-2; cdr3_length: 13; clone_size: .; v_call: TRBV6-5; cdr3_aa: ASSYSGHTNYGYT
j_call: TRBJ1-1; cdr3_length: 11; clone_size: few; v_call: TRBV19; cdr3_aa: ASSPGGLAEAF
j_call: TRBJ1-1; cdr3_length: 10; clone_size: .; v_call: TRBV3-1/TRBV3-2; cdr3_aa: ASSQDYTEAF
j_call: TRBJ1-4; cdr3_length: 12; clone_size: .; v_call: TRBV15; cdr3_aa: ATSIGGDNEKLF
j_call: TRBJ1-2; cdr3_length: 14; clone_size: few; v_call: TRBV2; cdr3_aa: ASSESRQNGLGGYT
j_call: TRBJ1-2; cdr3_length: 12; clone_size: .; v_call: TRBV9; cdr3_aa: ASSSEGARDGYT
j_call: TRBJ1-2; cdr3_length: 12; clone_size: .; v_call: TRBV5-1; cdr3_aa: ATSPGQAPYGYT
j_call: TRBJ2-7; cdr3_length: 11; clone_size: medium-sized; v_call: TRBV6-6; cdr3_aa: ASSPRGAYEQY
j_call: TRBJ2-1; cdr3_length: 13; clone_size: .; v_call: TRBV15; cdr3_aa: ATSRVSSSYNEQF
j_call: TRBJ1-1; cdr3_length: 8; clone_size: .; v_call: TRBV20-1; cdr3_aa: SARGTEAF
j_call: TRBJ1-5; cdr3_length: 13; clone_size: .; v_call: TRBV4-2; cdr3_aa: ASSPNAGGNQPQH
j_call: TRBJ2-7; cdr3_length: 17; clone_size: few; v_call: TRBV4-3; cdr3_aa: ASSQDFGTGQTIPYEQY
j_call: TRBJ1-4; cdr3_length: 12; clone_size: .; v_call: TRBV19; cdr3_aa: ASSTRGINEKLF
j_call: TRBJ2-7; cdr3_length: 11; clone_size: .; v_call: TRBV5-8; cdr3_aa: ASRGRASYEQY